Listed here are 21 T cell receptor beta chains from one sample, sequenced in a study of blood T cell repertoires in COVID-19. Clones were read by immunoSEQ multiplex PCR, and TCRdb kept only the in-frame ones, dropping some. This table has around 250,000 clones, approximately 77% appearing once. Sequenced material: peripheral blood. The receptors were gathered from a woman under 30 with acute or convalescent COVID-19.

This chain joins TRBV13 and TRBJ2-7, with a weak D call TRBD2 (6 bases). The V end was cut by 5 bases, the J end by 2 bases, with 16 bases between. The germline V gene has CDR1 PRHDT and CDR2 FYEKMQ (reference sequence). The CDR3 covers 15 residues. The CDR3 here is CASSSTGLATYEQYF. The CDR3 coding sequence is TGTGCCAGCAGCAGCACCGGCCTAGCGACCTACGAGCAGTACTTC.

Details on this clone: This specimen includes other DNA sequences encoding the same CDR3. The gene calls are TRBV2 and TRBJ1-5; weak D call: TRBD1 (6 bases). The CDR3 extends over 15 amino acids. The V gene lost 2 bases and the J gene lost 0 bases, with 8 bases spanning the gap. Germline V gene data show CDR1 as SNHLY and CDR2 as FYNNEI. The CDR3 DNA reads TGTGCCAGCAGTGAACAGGGGTATAGCAATCAGCCCCAGCATTTT. It yields the protein CASSEQGYSNQPQHF.

This chain links TRBV19 with TRBJ1-1; D ambiguous. The V end was cut by 3 bases, the J end by 7 bases, with 6 bases between. Germline V lookup: CDR1 LNHDA, CDR2 SQIVND (reference sequence). This CDR3 has 11 residues. This CDR3 reads CASSIRGEAFF. For the CDR3, the DNA is TGTGCCAGTAGTATTCGGGGTGAAGCTTTCTTT.

V gene TRBV11-2 combines with J gene TRBJ2-7, with a possible D match to TRBD1 (5 bases). Trimming stripped 2 bases from V and 5 bases from J, with 16 bases between. This CDR3 has 15 amino acids. Per the germline V gene, CDR1 is SGHAT and CDR2 is FQNNGV. In DNA, the CDR3 is TGTGCCAGCAGCTTATTCGGGCAGGGTGTCAACGAGCAGTACTTC. Its translation is CASSLFGQGVNEQYF.

This chain connects TRBV29-1 to TRBJ2-7, with 10 bases lining up with TRBD1. Per the germline V gene, CDR1 is SQVTM and CDR2 is ANQGSEA. The CDR3 totals 15 residues. Trimming removed 6 bases from V and 5 bases from J; junction bases left unmatched: 13. CDR3 sequence (DNA): TGCAGCGTACGCGGGGATAGGGACAGGGGTAACGAGCAGTACTTC. Protein product: CSVRGDRDRGNEQYF.

This chain connects TRBV19 to TRBJ2-1, with TRBD2 identical over 9 bases. Looked up from germline, CDR1 is LNHDA and CDR2 is SQIVND (reference sequence). Trimming took 6 bases from V and 9 from J; bases not matched to a gene: 15. This CDR3 has 16 residues. CDR3 protein: CASSGTGTSLAREQFF. The DNA of the CDR3 is TGTGCCAGTAGCGGCACCGGGACTAGCTTAGCTCGTGAGCAGTTCTTC.

The V gene is TRBV5-6, the J gene TRBJ2-7; no reliable D call. Trimming cost V 1 base and J 2 bases, with 7 bases left between them. This CDR3 has 13 amino acids. Germline loops: CDR1 SGHDT, CDR2 YYEEEE. CDR3 DNA: TGTGCCAGCAGCTTGACAGTGACCTACGAGCAGTACTTC. This sequence encodes CASSLTVTYEQYF. The whole variable domain, remainder taken from reference TRBV5-6 and TRBJ2-7, is DAGVTQSPTHLIKTRGQQVTLRCSPKSGHDTVSWYQQALGQGPQFIFQYYEEEERQRGNFPDRFSGHQFPNYSSELNVNALLLGDSALYLCASSLTVTYEQYFGPGTRLTVT.

The CDR3 is CASSLETGGEQYF. DNA for the CDR3: TGTGCCAGCAGTTTAGAGACAGGGGGCGAGCAGTACTTC. The rearrangement uses TRBV27 and TRBJ2-7; 9 nucleotides align to TRBD1. The junction had 2 bases not matched to a gene; V was cut back by 2 bases and J by 6 bases. The CDR3 is 13 residues long. CDR1 is MNHEY and CDR2 is SMNVEV in the germline V gene (reference sequence).

There are a few counts of this clone. The chain recombines TRBV29-1 with TRBJ2-1; 8 bases are a match to TRBD2. Germline lookup yields CDR1 SQVTM and CDR2 ANQGSEA. This CDR3 has 15 residues. The V and J ends lost 3 bases and 2 bases, in that order; junction bases with no gene match: 6. The DNA for the CDR3 is TGCAGCGTTGAGAGAGGACTAGCCCCCTACAATGAGCAGTTCTTC. Translated: CSVERGLAPYNEQFF.

The chain couples TRBV7-2 to TRBJ2-3; 7 bases map to TRBD2. This CDR3 is 14 amino acids long. Germline assignment: CDR1 SGHTA and CDR2 FQGNSA. The V and J ends lost 6 bases and 0 bases, in that order; junction bases with no gene match: 3. CDR3 sequence reads: CASRSSGSTDTQYF. Written as DNA, the CDR3 is TGTGCCAGCAGATCTAGCGGTAGCACAGATACGCAGTATTTT.

This clone was picked up one time. The chain is built from TRBV7-2 and TRBJ2-3, with D tentatively TRBD2 (5 bases). V lost 5 bases and J lost 0, with 15 bases in between. The CDR3 is 16 amino acids. CDR1 and CDR2 (germline): SGHTA, FQGNSA. The CDR3 spells CASSTSLLASTDTQYF. CDR3 DNA sequence: TGTGCCAGCAGCACCAGCCTGTTAGCGAGCACAGATACGCAGTATTTT.

V is TRBV5-1 and J is TRBJ2-5; 10 bases agree with TRBD2. With V trimmed by 3 bases and J by 4 bases, 9 bases remained unmatched. Per germline, CDR1 SGHRS and CDR2 YFSETQ. This CDR3 is built from 16 residues. Here the CDR3 reads CASSSGAGGPGETQYF. The DNA for the CDR3 is TGCGCCAGCAGCTCAGGAGCGGGAGGGCCGGGAGAGACCCAGTACTTC.

This rearrangement joins TRBV6-6 to TRBJ2-7; 8 positions match TRBD2. The length of the CDR3 is 15 residues. V dropped 0 bases and J dropped 5; count of bases not matched to a gene: 6. The V gene's germline CDR1 is MNHNY and CDR2 SVGAGI (reference sequence). This CDR3 reads CASSYSGSGRNEQYF. The CDR3 region has the DNA TGTGCCAGCAGTTACTCAGGGAGCGGGAGAAACGAGCAGTACTTC.

CDR3 nucleotides: TGTGCCATCAGGCTAGACAGGGAAGAGACCCAGTACTTC. This sequence encodes CAIRLDREETQYF. V usage is TRBV10-3 and J usage is TRBJ2-5; TRBD1 matches 7 bases. V lost 6 bases, J lost 3 bases, and 4 bases stayed unmatched. Germline V gene data show CDR1 as ENHRY and CDR2 as SYGVKD. The CDR3 length is 13 residues.

This clone appeared a single time. The chain couples TRBV28 to TRBJ1-2; no reliable D call. The germline CDR1 and CDR2 sequences are MDHEN and SYDVKM. The CDR3 sequence is 11 residues long. The germline V and J ends were trimmed by 2 bases and 8 bases, with 6 bases remaining between them. The CDR3 sequence is CASSLARGYTF. In DNA, the CDR3 is TGTGCCAGCAGTTTAGCACGGGGCTACACCTTC.

On this clone itself: An end of the junction does not agree with germline; a read error may underlie this. The V gene is TRBV10-1, the J gene TRBJ2-4; D not certain. Germline values: CDR1 WNHNN, CDR2 SYGVQD (reference sequence). This CDR3 contains 11 residues. CDR3 region: CASTKTATKPF. The CDR3 DNA follows: TGCGCCAGCACTAAGACGGCCACTAAGCCCTTC.

Only a few counts were recorded for this clone. As DNA, the CDR3 is TGTGCCAGCTCACCCCCAGACTCCTACGAGCAGTACTTC. Its protein is CASSPPDSYEQYF. The rearrangement links TRBV18 to TRBJ2-7; no definite D call. The germline V and J ends were trimmed by 3 bases and 0 bases, with 6 bases remaining between them. CDR1 KGHSH and CDR2 LQKENI come from the germline V gene. CDR3 length equals 13 residues.

Only a few counts were recorded for this clone. The chain couples TRBV5-6 to TRBJ2-7; D is perhaps TRBD2 (6 bases). The CDR3 is 13 residues long. CDR1 and CDR2 from the germline V gene are SGHDT and YYEEEE. V was cut by 0 bases and J by 5 bases, with 9 bases left in between. This CDR3 is CASSLDGGDEQYF. The CDR3 nucleotides are TGTGCCAGCAGCTTGGACGGGGGTGACGAGCAGTACTTC.

The gene calls are TRBV7-9 and TRBJ2-3, with D hard to call. V was trimmed by 5 bases and J by 6 bases, leaving 9 bases between them. CDR3 size: 12 residues. CDR1 SEHNR and CDR2 FQNEAQ come from the germline V gene (reference sequence). The DNA of the CDR3 is TGTGCCAGCAGCATCAGGTGGGATACGCAGTATTTT. Translation: CASSIRWDTQYF.

The chain combines TRBV6-5 with TRBJ1-5; the match to TRBD1 covers 7 bases. This CDR3 comprises 15 residues. The germline V gene encodes CDR1 MNHEY and CDR2 SVGAGI. V trimming: 6 bases; J trimming: 0 bases; junction bases outside the gene matches: 5. CDR3: CASRTDRISNQPQHF. The CDR3 DNA is TGTGCCAGCAGAACGGACAGGATTAGCAATCAGCCCCAGCATTTT.

The chain combines TRBV7-9 with TRBJ1-2, with TRBD1 as a possible D gene (5 bases). Germline CDR1 SEHNR, CDR2 FQNEAQ (reference sequence). Between the trimmed V and J ends, which lost 0 bases and 6 bases, there was a span of 11 bases. This CDR3 contains 14 residues. The CDR3 DNA reads as TGTGCCAGCAGCTTAGCGACAGTGAACCATGGCTACACCTTC. Its translation: CASSLATVNHGYTF.